Each of the 20 T cell receptor beta chains below was sequenced from the same sample in a study of shared clonotypes between healthy human individuals. Some clones are missing from TCRdb's copy, which holds only in-frame ones; the method was immunoSEQ multiplex PCR. Among roughly 500,000 clones listed, 90% to 96% were seen once. The sample consisted of naive CD4+ T cells sorted from blood. Subset here: CD45RA+ positively selected. All receptors derive from a woman aged 25-40 years in good health.

The genes are TRBV2 and TRBJ2-7, with 9 bases lining up with TRBD2. This CDR3 has 14 residues. Germline CDR1 is SNHLY and CDR2 is FYNNEI. V lost 5 bases to trimming and J lost 0 bases; unmatched junction nucleotides: 2. In DNA, the CDR3 is TGTGCCAGCAGTCGACTAGCGGCCTCCTACGAGCAGTACTTC. This codes for CASSRLAASYEQYF.

Concerning this clone: This sample includes further DNA sequences coding for the same CDR3. The chain employs TRBV18 and TRBJ2-7, with a tentative D call TRBD2 (5 bases). Looked up from germline, CDR1 is KGHSH and CDR2 is LQKENI. This CDR3 region has 15 residues. The V end was cut by 3 bases, the J end by 0 bases, with 12 bases between. The CDR3 DNA reads TGTGCCAGCTCACCGGGAGCGGTAAGCTCCTACGAGCAGTACTTC. Encoded protein: CASSPGAVSSYEQYF. Full variable domain (missing parts from reference TRBV18 and TRBJ2-7): NAGVMQNPRHLVRRRGQEARLRCSPMKGHSHVYWYRQLPEEGLKFMVYLQKENIIDESGMPKERFSAEFPKEGPSILRIQQVVRGDSAAYFCASSPGAVSSYEQYFGPGTRLTVT.

This clone has a single count. V gene TRBV19 combines with J gene TRBJ2-5; possible D gene TRBD2, 6 bases. Germline values: CDR1 LNHDA, CDR2 SQIVND (reference sequence). The CDR3 contains 14 residues. Trimming pared 3 bases from V and 5 bases from J, leaving 13 bases between. CDR3 sequence (DNA): TGTGCCAGTAGTATTCAGGCGGGACCGGAGACCCAGTACTTC. Residues: CASSIQAGPETQYF.

The V and J genes are TRBV30 and TRBJ2-1, with D perhaps matching TRBD2 (5 bases). With 3 bases removed from V and 1 base from J, the gap between germline ends came to 13 bases. Germline CDR1 is GTSNPN and CDR2 is SVGIG (reference sequence). This CDR3 spans 15 amino acids. The CDR3: CAWSPDLKSYNEQFF. The CDR3 DNA sequence: TGTGCCTGGAGCCCGGACTTGAAATCCTACAATGAGCAGTTCTTC.

This clone occurred once. The V call is TRBV20-1, the J call TRBJ2-4; tentatively, D is TRBD2 (6 bases). Germline-derived CDR1 and CDR2 are DFQATT and SNEGSKA (reference sequence). Between the trimmed V and J ends, which lost 4 bases and 13 bases, there was a span of 14 bases. The CDR3 has 11 residues. The CDR3 loop reads CSATPGEAQYF. The CDR3 nucleotides are TGCAGTGCTACCCCCGGGGAGGCACAGTACTTC.

CDR3 loop: CASSNKGGQGLMNTEAFF. The CDR3 DNA reads TGTGCCAGCAGCAATAAAGGTGGACAGGGGCTTATGAACACTGAAGCTTTCTTT. The gene calls are TRBV21-1 and TRBJ1-1; TRBD1, the D gene given by the table, was not confirmed from the DNA. TRBV21-1 is termed a pseudogene. The CDR3 runs to 18 residues.

This chain links TRBV5-1 with TRBJ2-3; D gene unclear. Germline V gene lookup returns CDR1 SGHRS and CDR2 YFSETQ. The CDR3 runs 12 residues. Trimming left V 4 bases short and J 4 bases short, with 7 bases between. CDR3 DNA sequence: TGCGCCAGCAGCAGGGTCCCAGATACGCAGTATTTT. This translates into CASSRVPDTQYF.

This rearrangement joins TRBV28 to TRBJ1-3; D is uncertain. The CDR3 spans 16 residues. V was clipped by 4 bases and J by 0 bases, with 13 bases between them. The germline V gene has CDR1 MDHEN and CDR2 SYDVKM. CDR3 nucleotides: TGTGCCAGCAGTTCGTCAGACGGGAGCTCTGGAAACACCATATATTTT. Translating it yields CASSSSDGSSGNTIYF.

The chain combines TRBV5-4 with TRBJ1-4, with D tentatively TRBD1 (6 bases). V dropped 3 bases and J dropped 3 bases, with 12 bases sitting between them. The CDR3 is made up of 15 amino acids. The V gene's germline CDR1 is SGHNT and CDR2 YYREEE (reference sequence). CDR3 sequence (DNA): TGTGCCAGCAGCTCTGCAGGGGTGGCTAATGAAAAACTGTTTTTT. Encoded protein: CASSSAGVANEKLFF.

The gene calls are TRBV9 and TRBJ2-1, with 7 bases identical to TRBD2. Germline lookup yields CDR1 SGDLS and CDR2 YYNGEE. V was clipped by 3 bases and J by 5 bases; unmatched bases: 5. CDR3 length equals 14 residues. The DNA of the CDR3 is TGTGCCAGCAGCGGGACTAGGGTCCACAATGAGCAGTTCTTC. Its translation: CASSGTRVHNEQFF.

The chain carries TRBV7-9 and TRBJ2-7; D unclear. V gave up 1 base and J gave up 3 bases, with 7 bases separating them. The length of the CDR3 is 13 residues. The V gene's germline CDR1 is SEHNR and CDR2 FQNEAQ (reference sequence). The CDR3 nucleotides are TGTGCCAGCAGCTTAGAGGCAGACTACGAGCAGTACTTC. Its translation: CASSLEADYEQYF.

This chain connects TRBV6-1 to TRBJ2-5; tentative D call: TRBD1 (5 bases). The CDR3 totals 12 residues. The ends were cut back, 3 bases at V and 5 bases at J, with 7 bases in the middle. Germline V gene data show CDR1 as MNHNS and CDR2 as SASEGT. The CDR3 protein is CASSDPGETQYF. DNA of the CDR3: TGTGCCAGCAGTGATCCAGGGGAGACCCAGTACTTC.

This clone was seen a single time. The chain links TRBV18 to TRBJ1-4; D not certain. The CDR3 consists of 14 residues. The germline V gene has CDR1 KGHSH and CDR2 LQKENI. The ends were cut back, 5 bases at V and 4 bases at J, with 11 bases in the middle. The CDR3 coding sequence is TGTGCCAGCTCATCTGGACTGGGTAATGAAAAACTGTTTTTT. It codes for CASSSGLGNEKLFF.

V is TRBV18 and J is TRBJ2-7; 8 bases are a match to TRBD1. V shed 1 base and J 2 bases; nucleotides not matched to a gene: 4. Germline CDR1 and CDR2: KGHSH and LQKENI. The CDR3 runs to 15 residues. The CDR3 sequence is CASSPLGQGTYEQYF. CDR3 nucleotide sequence: TGTGCCAGCTCACCACTCGGACAGGGTACCTACGAGCAGTACTTC.

The chain joins TRBV5-1 to TRBJ2-2; possibly TRBD1 for D (6 bases). This CDR3 contains 14 residues. V lost 4 bases and J 7 bases, leaving 14 bases between the germline ends. Germline CDR1 and CDR2: SGHRS and YFSETQ. The CDR3 nucleotides read TGCGCCAGCAGCCAAATTCAGGGGCTCGGGGAGCTGTTTTTT. Encoded protein: CASSQIQGLGELFF.

This clone was picked up one time. The V gene is TRBV28, the J gene TRBJ2-7, with a possible D match to TRBD2 (6 bases). This CDR3 has 13 amino acids. V gave up 6 bases and J gave up 2 bases, with 11 bases separating them. Germline CDR1 and CDR2: MDHEN and SYDVKM. CDR3 in DNA: TGTGCCAGCAGCCAACTAGCCACCTACGAGCAGTACTTC. Its translation: CASSQLATYEQYF.

In this sample, this clone turned up once. This chain connects TRBV30 to TRBJ1-1; D is perhaps TRBD1 (6 bases). Trimming removed 3 bases from V and 5 bases from J, with 10 bases in between. This CDR3 has 12 amino acids. Germline loops: CDR1 GTSNPN, CDR2 SVGIG (reference sequence). CDR3 region: CAWRGGRTEAFF. The CDR3, as DNA: TGTGCCTGGAGAGGGGGTCGGACTGAAGCTTTCTTT.

This chain links TRBV7-6 with TRBJ2-1; 12 nucleotides line up with TRBD2. Trimming removed 5 bases from V and 8 bases from J; junction bases left unmatched: 7. There are 15 residues in the CDR3. Germline V CDR1 and CDR2: SGHVS, FNYEAQ. The CDR3 DNA is TGTGCCAGCAGCCCTACTAGCGGGAGGTTGTATGAGCAGTTCTTC. This gives the protein CASSPTSGRLYEQFF.

A single count supports this clone. This sequence joins TRBV4-1 and TRBJ2-3; D might be TRBD1 or TRBD2, each matching 7 bases. Trimming removed 6 bases at V and 3 bases at J, with 13 bases between. CDR1 and CDR2 (germline): MGHRA, YSYEKL. The CDR3 has 14 amino acids. The CDR3 sequence is CASRGRGPTDTQYF. The CDR3 region has the DNA TGCGCCAGCAGAGGGAGGGGGCCAACAGATACGCAGTATTTT.

V usage is TRBV7-3 and J usage is TRBJ2-7, with D unclear. Looked up from germline, CDR1 is SGHTA and CDR2 is FQGTGA. This CDR3 has 15 residues. Trimming left V 5 bases short and J 0 bases short, with 14 bases between. The CDR3 DNA follows: TGTGCCAGCAGCCCAACCTCTTCAAGCTCCTACGAGCAGTACTTC. This sequence encodes CASSPTSSSSYEQYF.